Below, 2 T cell receptor beta chains from the same sample are listed, as sequenced in a study of T cell responses to AZD1222 COVID-19 vaccine. Clones were read by immunoSEQ multiplex PCR, and TCRdb kept only the in-frame ones, dropping some. Here the sample spans roughly 120,000 clones, less than 90% being singletons. The material sequenced was peripheral blood, taken on day 0 of AZD1222 vaccination. These receptors all stem from an adult in good health.

This chain uses TRBV7-9 with TRBJ1-1; tentatively, D is TRBD1 (6 bases). Germline CDR1 is SEHNR and CDR2 is FQNEAQ (reference sequence). The CDR3 runs to 16 residues. The V end was cut by 4 bases, the J end by 6 bases, with 21 bases between. In nucleotides, the CDR3 is TGTGCCAGCAGCTCCCTAACGGGGGGCGATTTGGCTGAAGCTTTCTTT. Translated: CASSSLTGGDLAEAFF.

The chain links TRBV28 to TRBJ1-2; 8 nucleotides match TRBD1. CDR3 length equals 14 residues. The V and J ends lost 6 bases and 4 bases, in that order; junction bases with no gene match: 7. CDR1 is MDHEN and CDR2 is SYDVKM in the germline V gene. CDR3 nucleotides: TGTGCCAGCAGCCTCCTCGGGACAGGCTATGGCTACACCTTC. It yields the protein CASSLLGTGYGYTF.